This entry features one TCR beta chain sequence. Which antigen it targets is not known. Within one base of it there is no much larger clone, and no base qualities were kept. The entry originates in a study of vaccination effects on CD4 cells after COVID-19 (dated by TCRdb to the early 2020s). Background on the whole study: Participants received two doses of either the BNT162b2 or the mRNA-1273 mRNA SARS-CoV-2 vaccine. SARS-CoV-2 spike-specific CD4+ TCR repertoires were compared before and after mRNA vaccination in COVID-19 convalescent patients and in infection-naive vaccine recipients. The full study included 9 to 10 COVID-19 convalescent patients and several SARS-CoV-2-naive healthy vaccine recipients. In the study, cultures from other donors were sequenced using the Oncomine TCR Beta short-read assay on an Illumina iSeq 100. The full study reports these points: Both infection-induced and vaccine-induced clones contracted markedly at late post-vaccination timepoints, which is consistent with waning T cell responses. The study was limited by a small number of convalescent patients, and early post-infection timepoints were lacking. Among healthy vaccine recipients, nearly all vaccine-induced clones were SARS-CoV-2 mono-reactive, and only 1 of 255 was cross-reactive with common cold coronaviruses.

In the ViraFEST assay, PBMC were stimulated with viral peptide pools, and TCR sequencing was then used to find antigen-specific CD4+ T cell clonotypes based on their expansion. After around 11 days of culture, CD4+ T cells were isolated with the EasySep CD4+ T cell isolation kit. None of the healthy vaccine recipients had a prior SARS-CoV-2 infection, which was confirmed by nucleocapsid antibody tests that came back negative both before and after vaccination. Roughly 2 million PBMC per well were cultured in IMDM with about 5.4% human AB serum, around 9.1 IU/ml IL-2 and gentamicin, plus 10 ug/ml peptides. Half of the culture medium was replaced with fresh IL-2-containing medium on days 3 and 7. Unless otherwise noted, each peptide stimulation condition was cultured in triplicate wells. Using Ficoll-Paque Plus gradient centrifugation, PBMC were separated from whole blood and then either used fresh or cryopreserved at -140C. The overlapping peptide pools covered the spike proteins of SARS-CoV-2 and of the common cold coronaviruses HCoV-NL63, HCoV-OC43 and HCoV-229E. The QIAamp micro DNA kit was used to extract genomic DNA from the cultured CD4+ T cells.

V is cut by 4 bases and J by 3 bases, and the space between the germline ends is 9 bases. Sequences LNHDA (CDR1) and SQIVND (CDR2) are obtained from the germline V gene (reference sequence). Spanning cysteine to phenylalanine, the CDR3 consists of 13 amino acids. Of the read, only the CDR3 DNA is kept; its 39 bases are in frame from base 1. The method behind the library was the immunoSEQ multiplex PCR assay. DNA from the CD4+ T cells that had been cultured and isolated underwent TCR beta CDR3 sequencing. In the authors' own workflow: Non-productive TCR sequences were removed, reads were trimmed to the CDR3 region, and CDR3s of at least 7 amino acids were retained. The MANAFEST web app was used to pick out antigen-specific clonotypes by comparing their expansion in peptide wells with that in reference cultures. To be called positive, a clone needed expansion at FDR<0.05 compared with the reference and with all other wells, an odds ratio greater than 5, and a frequency greater than 0.1% in two replicate wells. Clonotypes significantly expanded in SARS-CoV-2 spike wells and in at least one common cold coronavirus spike condition were defined as cross-reactive. CDR3 similarity was assessed by Levenshtein distance with the stringdist R package, and unrooted trees were built with ape in R 3.6.1. TCRdb stores this immuneACCESS table with in-frame sequences only. Part of the clones is absent; in the studies checked, under half of the shortfall reflects unresolved V genes, and no reason is known for the rest. V and J calls and clone size are copied from that table; D and trimming were computed from the DNA. The sample data list tens of thousands of clones, and about 70% of these were observed just once. Jointly, the top ten make up about 15% of the sample.

This TCR was recovered from a human donor who received a COVID-19 vaccine. The sequences come from CD4+ T cells from PBMCs cultured with HCoV-229E spike peptides, collected before COVID-19 vaccination. In light of the paper, this sample's cell subset or site label describes: HCoV-229E spike overlapping peptide pool stimulation. The chain links TRBV19 with TRBJ1-1; there is no confident call for the D gene. The CDR3 region: CASSRQEDTEAFF. The base sequence is TGTGCCAGTAGTAGGCAGGAGGACACTGAAGCTTTCTTT. Full variable domain (CDR3 extended with the reference TRBV19 and TRBJ1-1 proteins): DGGITQSPKYLFRKEGQNVTLSCEQNLNHDAMYWYRQDPGQGLRLIYYSQIVNDFQKGDIAEGYSVSREKKESFPLTVTSAQKNPTAFYLCASSRQEDTEAFFGQGTRLTVV.